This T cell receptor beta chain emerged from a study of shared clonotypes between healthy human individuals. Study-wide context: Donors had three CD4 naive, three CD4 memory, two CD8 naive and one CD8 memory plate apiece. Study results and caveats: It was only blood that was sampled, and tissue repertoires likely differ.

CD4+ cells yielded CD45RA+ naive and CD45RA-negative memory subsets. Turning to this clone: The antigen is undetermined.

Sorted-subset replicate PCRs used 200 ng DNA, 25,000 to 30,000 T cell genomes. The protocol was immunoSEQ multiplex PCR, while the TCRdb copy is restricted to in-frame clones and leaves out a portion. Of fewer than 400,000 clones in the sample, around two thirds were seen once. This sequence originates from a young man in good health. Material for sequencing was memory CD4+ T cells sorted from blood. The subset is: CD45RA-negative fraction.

The CDR3 DNA sequence: TGTGCCAGCAGCGTAGGTACTAGCGGGTGGGAGACCCAGTACTTC. Protein sequence: CASSVGTSGWETQYF. V usage is TRBV9 and J usage is TRBJ2-5, with 9 bases lining up with TRBD2. J was trimmed by 5 bases and V by 0 bases; bases with no gene match: 5. The CDR3 runs to 15 residues. Germline values: CDR1 SGDLS, CDR2 YYNGEE. Variable domain in full (rest from reference TRBV9 and TRBJ2-5): DSGVTQTPKHLITATGQRVTLRCSPRSGDLSVYWYQQSLDQGLQFLIQYYNGEERAKGNILERFSAQQFPDLHSELNLSSLELGDSALYFCASSVGTSGWETQYFGPGTRLLVL.